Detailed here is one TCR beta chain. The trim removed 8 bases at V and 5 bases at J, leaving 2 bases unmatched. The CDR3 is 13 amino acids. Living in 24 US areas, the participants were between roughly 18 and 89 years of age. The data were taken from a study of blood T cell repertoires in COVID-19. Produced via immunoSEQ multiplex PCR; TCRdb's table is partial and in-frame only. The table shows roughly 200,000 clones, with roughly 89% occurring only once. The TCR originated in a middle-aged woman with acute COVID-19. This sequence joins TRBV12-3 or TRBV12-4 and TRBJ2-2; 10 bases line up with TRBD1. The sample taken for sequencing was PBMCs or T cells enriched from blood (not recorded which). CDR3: CASGGQGTGELFF. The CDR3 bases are TGTGCCAGCGGGGGACAGGGGACCGGGGAGCTGTTTTTT.